Detailed here is one TCR beta chain. Its antigen is currently unknown. This sample was included in a study of OX40 agonist ivuxolimab in advanced cancers. Study in general: Recorded diagnoses for dose-escalation patients were hepatocellular carcinoma, melanoma, renal cell or head and neck cancer. Partial responses, seen in three patients, involved one hepatocellular carcinoma and two cutaneous melanomas. General study points: Among T cells, CD8+ cells averaged more expanded clones than CD4+ cells.

The V end lost 1 base, the J end lost 2 bases, and 6 bases lay between the germline ends. The CDR3 has 14 residues. Germline CDR1 SGHTA, CDR2 FQGNSA. TCRdb's table, derived via immunoSEQ multiplex PCR, lists solely in-frame clones and lacks some. The repertoire holds roughly 6,700 clones, with approximately 70% as singletons. The chain couples TRBV7-2 to TRBJ1-3; D remains ambiguous. The TCR was taken from an adult with an advanced solid tumor such as melanoma, head and neck, liver or kidney cancer. The material was CD4+ or CD8+ T cells sorted from blood, obtained in a trial of the OX40 agonist ivuxolimab. The chain's CDR3 is CASSLGWAGNTIYF. Here the CDR3 DNA reads TGTGCCAGCAGCTTAGGGTGGGCTGGAAACACCATATATTTT.